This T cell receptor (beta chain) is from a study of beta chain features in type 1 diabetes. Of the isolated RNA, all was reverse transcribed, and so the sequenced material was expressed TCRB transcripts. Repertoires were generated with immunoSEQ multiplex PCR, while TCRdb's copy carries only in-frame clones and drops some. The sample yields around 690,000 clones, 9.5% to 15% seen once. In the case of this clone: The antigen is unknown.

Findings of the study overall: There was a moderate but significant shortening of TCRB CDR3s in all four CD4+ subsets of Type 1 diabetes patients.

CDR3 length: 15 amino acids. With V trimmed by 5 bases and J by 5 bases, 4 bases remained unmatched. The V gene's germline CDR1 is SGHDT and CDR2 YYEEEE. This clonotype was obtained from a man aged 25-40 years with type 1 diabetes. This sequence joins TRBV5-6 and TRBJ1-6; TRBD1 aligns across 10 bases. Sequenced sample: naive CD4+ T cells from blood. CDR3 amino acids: CASRGDRGHNSPLHF. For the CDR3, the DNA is TGTGCCAGCAGAGGCGACAGGGGGCATAATTCACCCCTCCACTTT.